The 18 T cell receptor beta chains below come from one sample, sequenced in a study of beta chain features in type 1 diabetes. The study's findings and limits: Among patients with Type 1 diabetes, TCRB CDR3s were moderately but significantly shorter in every one of the four CD4+ subsets.

What these receptors recognize is not known. Expressed TCRB transcripts were sequenced, since all the RNA that had been isolated was reverse transcribed. The protocol was immunoSEQ multiplex PCR, while the TCRdb copy is restricted to in-frame clones and leaves out a portion. The data hold about 340,000 clones, with around 9.3% observed a single time. The sequenced sample consisted of central memory CD4+ T cells from blood. The receptors were sampled from a man aged 25 to 40 with type 1 diabetes.

This clone has more than one count but fewer than ten. The junction differs from germline at one of its ends, possibly a read error. The V gene is TRBV7-7, the J gene TRBJ2-2, with 7 bases matching TRBD2. Germline values: CDR1 SSHAT, CDR2 FNYEAQ (reference sequence). The CDR3 totals 18 residues. The CDR3 sequence: CASSLIPPGTTNTGELFF. In DNA, the CDR3 is TGTGCTAGCAGCTTGATCCCTCCAGGGACTACGAACACCGGGGAGCTGTTTTTT.

In its sample, this clone was seen a few times. The V and J genes are TRBV12-5 and TRBJ1-2; maybe TRBD1 (5 bases). The CDR3 runs to 12 residues. V was shortened by 9 bases and J by 13 bases, with 21 bases between the two germline ends. From germline, CDR1 is LGHNT and CDR2 FRNRAP. This CDR3 is CASAFGTESSTF. As DNA, the CDR3 is TGTGCTAGCGCATTCGGGACGGAATCTTCCACCTTC.

The genes are TRBV25-1 and TRBJ1-1; D call uncertain. The CDR3 covers 15 residues. Germline V gene lookup returns CDR1 MGHDK and CDR2 SYGVNS. The germline V and J ends were trimmed by 2 bases and 1 base, with 11 bases remaining between them. The CDR3 sequence: CASSEAAYWNTEAFF. CDR3 nucleotides: TGTGCCAGCAGTGAAGCAGCCTACTGGAACACTGAAGCTTTCTTT.

This clone occurred a few times. J is TRBJ2-1 and V is TRBV9; 10 bases align to TRBD2. The germline gives CDR1 SGDLS, CDR2 YYNGEE. The J segment lost 6 bases and the V segment lost 4 bases, leaving 13 bases of the junction unmatched. This CDR3 spans 17 amino acids. CDR3 DNA: TGTGCCAGCAGCCGCTACCCAACTAGCGGGGTCGCCAATGAGCAGTTCTTC. It translates to CASSRYPTSGVANEQFF. The full variable domain, completed using reference TRBV9 and TRBJ2-1, is DSGVTQTPKHLITATGQRVTLRCSPRSGDLSVYWYQQSLDQGLQFLIQYYNGEERAKGNILERFSAQQFPDLHSELNLSSLELGDSALYFCASSRYPTSGVANEQFFGPGTRLTVL.

This clone turned up a few times. The gene calls are TRBV4-2 and TRBJ1-5; 7 positions agree with TRBD1. This CDR3 has 18 amino acids. The germline V gene has CDR1 LGHNA and CDR2 YNFKEQ. J lost 2 bases, V lost 3 bases, and 13 bases had no gene match. The CDR3 coding sequence is TGTGCCAGCAGCCAGGATGACAGGGCCTTTGCGGGCAATCAGCCCCAGCATTTT. Its protein product is CASSQDDRAFAGNQPQHF.

This clone was seen only a few times. This chain uses TRBV30 with TRBJ2-4, with TRBD2 matching over 7 bases. CDR1 and CDR2 from the germline V gene are GTSNPN and SVGIG (reference sequence). Unmatched junction bases numbered 10, after V lost 8 bases and J lost 0 bases. The CDR3 length is 15 residues. The CDR3 here is CASSMGGTAKNIQYF. Written as DNA, the CDR3 is TGTGCCAGCAGTATGGGGGGGACAGCCAAAAACATTCAGTACTTC.

The chain employs TRBV2 and TRBJ1-6, with 7 bases aligning to TRBD1. Germline V gene lookup returns CDR1 SNHLY and CDR2 FYNNEI. Trimming cost V 10 bases and J 7 bases; bases outside gene matches: 7. The CDR3 consists of 13 residues. The CDR3 region has the DNA TGTGCCACCCGGGACAGTGCCAATTCACCCCTCCACTTT. Residues: CATRDSANSPLHF.

This clone was counted only a few times. The V and J genes are TRBV27 and TRBJ1-6; the D is unclear. CDR3 size: 14 residues. The germline V gene encodes CDR1 MNHEY and CDR2 SMNVEV (reference sequence). V lost 0 bases and J lost 11, with 11 bases in between. The CDR3 DNA follows: TGTGCCAGCAGTTTATCACCATCGAAGGCACCCCTCCACTTT. This gives the protein CASSLSPSKAPLHF.

This clone was observed a handful of times. The genes are TRBV27 and TRBJ1-2; 10 nucleotides match TRBD1. The CDR3 has 14 residues. V gave up 8 bases and J gave up 4 bases; unmatched junction bases: 7. Germline V lookup: CDR1 MNHEY, CDR2 SMNVEV (reference sequence). The DNA for the CDR3 is TGTGCCAGCGGGGGACAGGGGCGGAGCTATGGCTACACCTTC. This translates into CASGGQGRSYGYTF.

This clone has just a few counts. CDR3 nucleotide sequence: TGCAGCGCCATAAAGGGGACTTATTCACCCCTCCACTTT. Protein: CSAIKGTYSPLHF. This chain links TRBV29-1 with TRBJ1-6; maybe TRBD1 (5 bases). The germline V gene encodes CDR1 SQVTM and CDR2 ANQGSEA. V was cut by 7 bases and J by 8 bases, with 15 bases left in between. The CDR3 covers 13 residues.

The J gene is TRBJ1-2, the V gene TRBV9, with 8 nucleotides matching TRBD1. Germline V gene lookup returns CDR1 SGDLS and CDR2 YYNGEE. The CDR3 loop spans 16 amino acids. J was trimmed by 2 bases and V by 4 bases; bases with no gene match: 10. In DNA, the CDR3 is TGTGCCAGCAGCCCCGTCTCCCGGACAGGGAACTATGGCTACACCTTC. This codes for CASSPVSRTGNYGYTF.

This clone was counted a few times. The chain carries TRBV7-6 and TRBJ2-1; TRBD1 matches 10 bases. Germline values: CDR1 SGHVS, CDR2 FNYEAQ. The CDR3 spans 14 residues. Trimming at V came to 5 bases and at J to 5 bases, leaving 3 bases not matched to a gene. The CDR3 nucleotides are TGTGCCAGCAGCCCCGGGACAGGGGACAATGAGCAGTTCTTC. Amino acid sequence: CASSPGTGDNEQFF.

The chain couples TRBV5-1 to TRBJ1-2, with no clear D. Germline loops: CDR1 SGHRS, CDR2 YFSETQ. The CDR3 is 14 residues long. Trimming took off 5 bases at V and 1 base at J, with 12 bases between the two ends. CDR3 sequence reads: CASSPTELNYGYTF. CDR3 bases: TGCGCCAGCAGTCCCACGGAGCTTAACTATGGCTACACCTTC. The whole variable domain, remainder taken from reference TRBV5-1 and TRBJ1-2, is KAGVTQTPRYLIKTRGQQVTLSCSPISGHRSVSWYQQTPGQGLQFLFEYFSETQRNKGNFPGRFSGRQFSNSRSEMNVSTLELGDSALYLCASSPTELNYGYTFGSGTRLTVV.

This clone has only a few counts. V usage is TRBV29-1 and J usage is TRBJ2-2; D is ambiguous. The length of the CDR3 is 15 residues. Germline CDR1 and CDR2: SQVTM and ANQGSEA. Between the trimmed V and J ends, which lost 4 bases and 0 bases, there was a span of 12 bases. CDR3 sequence reads: CSVASAATNTGELFF. The CDR3 DNA reads as TGCAGCGTTGCCTCGGCAGCCACGAACACCGGGGAGCTGTTTTTT.

The chain combines TRBV4-1 with TRBJ1-6, with TRBD1 matching over 7 bases. Looked up from germline, CDR1 is MGHRA and CDR2 is YSYEKL. Unmatched junction bases numbered 11, after V lost 0 bases and J lost 9 bases. The CDR3 extends over 17 amino acids. CDR3 coding DNA: TGCGCCAGCAGCCAAGAACGTTGGGAACAGGGGACTTCACCCCTCCACTTT. This codes for CASSQERWEQGTSPLHF.

V gene TRBV29-1 combines with J gene TRBJ2-1; TRBD1 is a possible D gene (6 bases). The V and J ends lost 4 bases and 2 bases respectively, with 6 bases between them. CDR3 length: 12 amino acids. The germline gives CDR1 SQVTM, CDR2 ANQGSEA. DNA of the CDR3: TGCAGCGTTGGGACAGCCTACAATGAGCAGTTCTTC. The encoded protein is CSVGTAYNEQFF.

The rearrangement uses TRBV7-2 and TRBJ2-7; 15 bases fit TRBD2. The V gene end was trimmed by 4 bases and the J gene end by 6 bases; junction bases not matched to a gene: 1. Germline V gene lookup returns CDR1 SGHTA and CDR2 FQGNSA. CDR3 length equals 14 residues. DNA for the CDR3: TGTGCCAGCAGCTCGGGACTAGCGGGGGGCGAGCAGTACTTC. The encoded protein is CASSSGLAGGEQYF.

DNA for the CDR3: TGTGCCAGCAGTTCGGACAGGGTAGGGGAGCAGTACTTC. It yields the protein CASSSDRVGEQYF. This chain links TRBV6-5 with TRBJ2-7; 8 nucleotides align to TRBD1. Germline V CDR1 and CDR2: MNHEY, SVGAGI. V lost 4 bases and J lost 7; bases outside the gene matches: 6. The CDR3 covers 13 residues.